The 29 T cell receptor beta chains below were found in one sample sequenced in a study of cytomegalovirus exposure and HLA in healthy donors (dated by TCRdb to 2016 to 2017). The library relied on the immunoSEQ multiplex PCR assay. The multiplex PCR relied on a mix of 60 forward primers for TCR Vbeta segments and 13 reverse primers for TCR Jbeta segments. TCRdb's version of the immuneACCESS table is confined to in-frame rearrangements and falls short of the full clone set. An unresolved V gene accounts for under half of the shortfall where checked; the remainder is of unknown origin. This sample is represented by under 150,000 clones; around three quarters of them were singletons. Approximately 2% of the sample lies in the top ten. Sequencing was performed on PBMCs. Receptor source: a man in his forties in good health and CMV-seronegative.

This clone was detected a few times. The chain carries TRBV9 and TRBJ2-3; D not resolved. V gave up 4 bases and J gave up 6 bases, with 18 bases separating them. Germline V gene data show CDR1 as SGDLS and CDR2 as YYNGEE. The CDR3 runs 15 residues. Here the CDR3 reads CASSKAASTVDTQYF. The CDR3 DNA reads TGTGCCAGCAGCAAAGCCGCCTCTACGGTGGATACGCAGTATTTT. The variable domain in full, with the rest retrieved from reference TRBV9 and TRBJ2-3, is DSGVTQTPKHLITATGQRVTLRCSPRSGDLSVYWYQQSLDQGLQFLIQYYNGEERAKGNILERFSAQQFPDLHSELNLSSLELGDSALYFCASSKAASTVDTQYFGPGTRLTVL.

The CDR3 coding sequence is TGTGCCAGCAGCTGGACAGTTCAAGAGACCCAGTACTTC. This translates into CASSWTVQETQYF. The chain uses TRBV7-6 and TRBJ2-5; D perhaps matches TRBD1 (6 bases). CDR1 SGHVS and CDR2 FNYEAQ come from the germline V gene. The V end lost 4 bases, the J end lost 2 bases, and 8 bases lay between the germline ends. There are 13 residues in the CDR3.

The chain carries TRBV6-5 and TRBJ2-7; no firm D call. CDR1 is MNHEY and CDR2 is SVGAGI in the germline V gene. Trimming cost V 4 bases and J 6 bases, with 19 bases left between them. The CDR3 runs to 15 residues. In DNA, the CDR3 is TGTGCCAGCAGTTCCCCTTTCGTGCGGTTTGGCGAGCAGTACTTC. As protein: CASSSPFVRFGEQYF.

The V call is TRBV6-6, the J call TRBJ2-3; possible D gene TRBD2, 6 bases. Germline-derived CDR1 and CDR2 are MNHNY and SVGAGI (reference sequence). Trimming cost V 3 bases and J 1 base, with 8 bases left between them. There are 14 residues in the CDR3. The CDR3 nucleotides are TGTGCCAGCAGTTATCCTAGCGGCACAGATACGCAGTATTTT. It encodes CASSYPSGTDTQYF.

V is TRBV12-5 and J is TRBJ2-5; 11 bases agree with TRBD2. Trimming at V came to 0 bases and at J to 2 bases, leaving 5 bases not matched to a gene. The CDR3 spans 17 residues. Germline lookup yields CDR1 LGHNT and CDR2 FRNRAP. The CDR3 region is CASGLVPGLAAQETQYF. The DNA for the CDR3 is TGTGCTAGTGGTTTGGTTCCGGGACTAGCGGCACAAGAGACCCAGTACTTC.

This clone was detected only a few times. The DNA for the CDR3 is TGCGCCAGCAGCTTGGCGGTTGGGGGAGGAGAGACCCAGTACTTC. Translated, it gives CASSLAVGGGETQYF. The chain couples TRBV5-1 to TRBJ2-5; tentatively, D is TRBD2 (6 bases). Trimming took 0 bases from V and 4 from J, leaving 13 bases between them. This CDR3 contains 15 residues. CDR1 and CDR2 (germline): SGHRS, YFSETQ.

The rearrangement uses TRBV7-9 and TRBJ2-7; perhaps TRBD1 as D (6 bases). CDR3 length: 11 amino acids. V shed 5 bases and J shed 8 bases, with 10 bases lying between them. Germline V gives CDR1 SEHNR, CDR2 FQNEAQ (reference sequence). The CDR3 is CASSRGGQQYF. The CDR3 DNA reads TGTGCCAGCAGCCGTGGGGGCCAGCAGTACTTC. The full variable domain, its missing parts supplied by reference TRBV7-9 and TRBJ2-7, is DTGVSQNPRHKITKRGQNVTFRCDPISEHNRLYWYRQTLGQGPEFLTYFQNEAQLEKSRLLSDRFSAERPKGSFSTLEIQRTEQGDSAMYLCASSRGGQQYFGPGTRLTVT.

DNA of the CDR3: TGTGCCAGCAGTTTACCTCTGACAGGGGGCTATGGCTACACCTTC. Translated: CASSLPLTGGYGYTF. The chain recombines TRBV28 with TRBJ1-2; 9 bases are shared with TRBD1. This CDR3 has 15 amino acids. Germline V gene sequence: CDR1 MDHEN, CDR2 SYDVKM. V lost 2 bases to trimming and J lost 4 bases; unmatched junction nucleotides: 5.

The chain carries TRBV5-5 and TRBJ1-5; possible D gene TRBD1, 5 bases. V lost 0 bases to trimming and J lost 12 bases, with 19 bases between them. CDR1 and CDR2 (germline): SGHKS, YYEKEE (reference sequence). The CDR3 extends over 15 amino acids. The CDR3 protein is CASSLDLGEVRFQHF. As DNA, the CDR3 is TGTGCCAGCAGCTTGGATCTGGGGGAGGTGAGGTTCCAGCATTTT.

The chain carries TRBV4-1 and TRBJ2-3; possibly TRBD2 for D (7 bases). V gave up 0 bases and J gave up 5 bases, with 21 bases separating them. Germline CDR1 and CDR2: MGHRA and YSYEKL. There are 18 residues in the CDR3. Written as DNA, the CDR3 is TGCGCCAGCAGCCAAGATATGGCTGCGGGGGCGCACCAAGATACGCAGTATTTT. Encoded protein: CASSQDMAAGAHQDTQYF.

This chain joins TRBV6-5 and TRBJ2-3; 11 nucleotides agree with TRBD2. CDR1 is MNHEY, CDR2 SVGAGI, per germline. Germline trimming cut 7 bases from V and 5 bases from J; bases unmatched to any gene: 8. This CDR3 region has 15 residues. The CDR3 protein is CASTLAGGAEDTQYF. CDR3 in DNA: TGTGCCAGCACTTTAGCGGGAGGGGCGGAAGATACGCAGTATTTT.

V gene TRBV27 combines with J gene TRBJ2-3; D is possibly TRBD2 (5 bases). V was cut by 7 bases and J by 2 bases, with 13 bases left in between. The CDR3 is made up of 14 amino acids. Per the germline V gene, CDR1 is MNHEY and CDR2 is SMNVEV (reference sequence). In DNA form, the CDR3 reads TGTGCCAGCACCCTCACGGGAAACACAGATACGCAGTATTTT. Translating gives CASTLTGNTDTQYF.

V gene TRBV10-1 combines with J gene TRBJ2-1; TRBD2 matches 7 bases. V was clipped by 5 bases and J by 5 bases; unmatched bases: 9. Germline V gene data show CDR1 as WNHNN and CDR2 as SYGVQD (reference sequence). The CDR3 spans 15 residues. This CDR3 reads CASSPSGLEDNEQFF. Written as DNA, the CDR3 is TGCGCCAGCAGTCCATCAGGACTAGAGGACAATGAGCAGTTCTTC.

This clone came up a few times. The chain employs TRBV20-1 and TRBJ2-5; no reliable D call. Germline assignment: CDR1 DFQATT and CDR2 SNEGSKA (reference sequence). The CDR3 is 11 amino acids. The V end lost 4 bases, the J end lost 5 bases, and 8 bases lay between the germline ends. This chain's CDR3 is CSAILGETQYF. CDR3 bases: TGCAGTGCTATTCTCGGGGAGACCCAGTACTTC.

In this sample, this clone turned up a few times. The chain uses TRBV5-6 and TRBJ2-7; a possible D gene is TRBD2 (6 bases). The ends were cut back, 2 bases at V and 6 bases at J, with 24 bases in the middle. CDR3 length: 17 residues. Germline V gives CDR1 SGHDT, CDR2 YYEEEE. CDR3 coding DNA: TGTGCCAGCAGCTTAAGAATTGTAGCAGCGGGTGGAGGCGAGCAGTACTTC. Protein sequence: CASSLRIVAAGGGEQYF.

This chain connects TRBV2 to TRBJ2-5; 9 bases match TRBD1. The germline V gene has CDR1 SNHLY and CDR2 FYNNEI. The CDR3 spans 15 residues. V trimming: 10 bases; J trimming: 4 bases; junction bases outside the gene matches: 13. CDR3 residues: CATTGGAGWGETQYF. The CDR3 coding sequence is TGTGCCACTACAGGGGGCGCGGGGTGGGGAGAGACCCAGTACTTC.

The gene calls are TRBV10-2 and TRBJ2-7, with D possibly TRBD1 on 6 matching bases. Germline CDR1 and CDR2: WSHSY and SAAADI. V was shortened by 10 bases and J by 0 bases, with 7 bases between the two germline ends. The CDR3 is made up of 11 amino acids. The CDR3 nucleotides are TGCGCCACAGGGGACTCCTACGAGCAGTACTTC. The encoded protein is CATGDSYEQYF.

The chain carries TRBV18 and TRBJ2-1, with 7 bases aligning to TRBD1. CDR3 length: 14 residues. Germline CDR1 KGHSH, CDR2 LQKENI. The junction had 6 bases not matched to a gene; V was cut back by 5 bases and J by 5 bases. This CDR3 reads CASSWDRGNNEQFF. The CDR3 nucleotides are TGTGCCAGCTCATGGGACAGAGGGAACAATGAGCAGTTCTTC.

V is TRBV10-3 and J is TRBJ2-5; 7 bases agree with TRBD2. Germline lookup yields CDR1 ENHRY and CDR2 SYGVKD. The CDR3 has 13 amino acids. V shed 6 bases and J 5 bases; nucleotides not matched to a gene: 6. CDR3 protein: CAISQLASETQYF. In DNA, the CDR3 is TGTGCCATCAGCCAACTAGCGTCGGAGACCCAGTACTTC.

This chain connects TRBV18 to TRBJ2-7, with 8 positions matching TRBD2. V lost 4 bases and J lost 3; bases outside the gene matches: 5. CDR3 length: 14 residues. The germline V gene has CDR1 KGHSH and CDR2 LQKENI. The CDR3 reads CASSHSGTNYEQYF. CDR3 coding DNA: TGTGCCAGCTCACATAGCGGGACGAACTACGAGCAGTACTTC.

This rearrangement joins TRBV5-8 to TRBJ2-1; 7 nucleotides agree with TRBD1. Germline trimming cut 3 bases from V and 0 bases from J; bases unmatched to any gene: 3. Germline V gene data show CDR1 as SGHTS and CDR2 as YDEGEE. The CDR3 totals 15 residues. The CDR3 sequence: CASSSGQSSYNEQFF. CDR3 nucleotide sequence: TGTGCCAGCAGCTCGGGACAGAGCTCCTACAATGAGCAGTTCTTC.

The rearrangement joins TRBV9 to TRBJ1-2; 7 nucleotides match TRBD1. The CDR3 extends over 16 amino acids. V lost 4 bases, J lost 4 bases, and 13 bases stayed unmatched. The V gene's germline CDR1 is SGDLS and CDR2 YYNGEE. The CDR3 protein is CASSPQGTAPLYGYTF. The CDR3 nucleotides are TGTGCCAGCAGCCCCCAGGGGACAGCCCCTCTCTATGGCTACACCTTC.

J is TRBJ1-1 and V is TRBV5-1, with 7 positions matching TRBD1. The V gene's germline CDR1 is SGHRS and CDR2 YFSETQ. The ends lost 0 bases at V and 1 base at J; junction bases unmatched: 3. The CDR3 is 15 residues long. CDR3 in amino acids: CASSLEGAGNTEAFF. The CDR3 bases are TGCGCCAGCAGCTTGGAGGGGGCGGGGAACACTGAAGCTTTCTTT.

The gene calls are TRBV29-1 and TRBJ2-1; 13 bases fit TRBD2. The ends lost 6 bases at V and 8 bases at J; junction bases unmatched: 7. Germline V gives CDR1 SQVTM, CDR2 ANQGSEA. The CDR3 contains 14 residues. CDR3 residues: CSVLLAGGPDEQFF. The CDR3 DNA follows: TGCAGCGTATTACTAGCGGGAGGGCCGGATGAGCAGTTCTTC.

The J gene is TRBJ1-4, the V gene TRBV2, with a weak D call TRBD1 (6 bases). Germline-derived CDR1 and CDR2 are SNHLY and FYNNEI. The CDR3 extends over 15 amino acids. The V gene lost 7 bases and the J gene lost 7 bases, with 19 bases spanning the gap. The CDR3 DNA is TGTGCCAGCACCGAGAATACAGGGTTGGGTGAAAAACTGTTTTTT. Its translation is CASTENTGLGEKLFF.

The J gene is TRBJ1-2, the V gene TRBV6-5; maybe TRBD1 (5 bases). Trimming took off 5 bases at V and 5 bases at J, with 12 bases between the two ends. This CDR3 region has 13 residues. Germline V lookup: CDR1 MNHEY, CDR2 SVGAGI. This chain's CDR3 is CASSRQFLYGYTF. DNA for the CDR3: TGTGCCAGCAGTCGACAGTTCTTATATGGCTACACCTTC.

The rearrangement joins TRBV19 to TRBJ1-5, with 7 bases that match TRBD1. Germline lookup yields CDR1 LNHDA and CDR2 SQIVND (reference sequence). V shed 5 bases, J shed 9 bases, and the junction held 13 bases outside the gene matches. This CDR3 comprises 15 residues. The CDR3 DNA follows: TGTGCCAGTAGTCGCTCGACAGGGAATAGTTCGCCCCAGCATTTT. Translation gives CASSRSTGNSSPQHF. Filled out from reference TRBV19 and TRBJ1-5, the complete variable domain reads DGGITQSPKYLFRKEGQNVTLSCEQNLNHDAMYWYRQDPGQGLRLIYYSQIVNDFQKGDIAEGYSVSREKKESFPLTVTSAQKNPTAFYLCASSRSTGNSSPQHFGDGTRLSIL.

This clone was detected a few times. The same CDR3 also results from other DNA sequences found in this sample. This sequence joins TRBV4-1 and TRBJ1-1; 7 bases agree with TRBD1. The length of the CDR3 is 15 residues. Germline V gene sequence: CDR1 MGHRA, CDR2 YSYEKL. With V trimmed by 1 base and J by 1 base, 3 bases remained unmatched. The CDR3 DNA follows: TGCGCCAGCAGCCAAGTTGACAGGGAGAACACTGAAGCTTTCTTT. Amino acids: CASSQVDRENTEAFF.

The chain employs TRBV28 and TRBJ2-3, with 7 bases identical to TRBD2. Per germline, CDR1 MDHEN and CDR2 SYDVKM. J gave up 6 bases and V 7 bases, and 13 bases lay outside the gene matches. This CDR3 region has 15 residues. CDR3 region: CASTSLAIMSDTQYF. Written as DNA, the CDR3 is TGTGCCAGCACGTCACTAGCGATCATGTCCGATACGCAGTATTTT.